These 24 T cell receptor beta chains share one sample of origin, sequenced in a study of blood T cell repertoires in COVID-19 (dated by TCRdb to between 2020 and 2021). The receptor library was made with the immunoSEQ multiplex PCR assay. The clones in this table, taken by TCRdb from immuneACCESS, are in-frame only. Not every clone is retained; where verified, under half of the shortfall comes from an unresolved V gene, and the cause of the rest is unknown. The sample profile shows over 200,000 clones; 92% of them were found once. The ten largest account for 0.65% to 0.85% of the sample. Sequenced sample: peripheral blood. These receptors came from a man aged 60 to 75 with COVID-19, enrolled during active disease.

The chain links TRBV27 to TRBJ1-2, with 7 bases aligning to TRBD1. The junction had 11 bases not matched to a gene; V was cut back by 5 bases and J by 8 bases. Germline V gene data show CDR1 as MNHEY and CDR2 as SMNVEV (reference sequence). CDR3 size: 14 residues. The CDR3 spells CASSDLRGLEGYTF. CDR3 sequence (DNA): TGTGCCAGCAGTGATCTTAGGGGGCTCGAGGGCTACACCTTC.

The chain joins TRBV5-1 to TRBJ1-6; D is ambiguous. The ends were cut back, 0 bases at V and 6 bases at J, with 16 bases in the middle. Germline-derived CDR1 and CDR2 are SGHRS and YFSETQ. The length of the CDR3 is 17 residues. In nucleotides, the CDR3 is TGCGCCAGCAGCTTGGTGGGAGCAACTTTAACTAATTCACCCCTCCACTTT. Protein sequence: CASSLVGATLTNSPLHF.

The genes are TRBV15 and TRBJ2-2; 8 bases are a match to TRBD1. This CDR3 spans 17 amino acids. V shed 4 bases, J shed 4 bases, and the junction held 11 bases outside the gene matches. CDR1 is LNHNV and CDR2 is YYDKDF in the germline V gene (reference sequence). The CDR3, as DNA: TGTGCCACCAGCAAAGCCCCTACAGGGGGAAGCACCGGGGAGCTGTTTTTT. Translation: CATSKAPTGGSTGELFF.

V and J are TRBV25-1 and TRBJ2-7, with TRBD1 matching 8 bases. CDR3 length: 15 amino acids. Germline V gives CDR1 MGHDK, CDR2 SYGVNS. J lost 2 bases, V lost 5 bases, and 8 bases had no gene match. The CDR3 region is CASSTRTGRPYEQYF. CDR3 nucleotide sequence: TGTGCCAGCAGTACCCGGACAGGGAGGCCCTACGAGCAGTACTTC.

The chain uses TRBV27 and TRBJ2-3, with 11 bases that match TRBD2. CDR1 is MNHEY, CDR2 SMNVEV, per germline (reference sequence). The CDR3 has 15 amino acids. After removal of 5 bases from V and 6 bases from J, the junction contained 7 bases not matched to a gene. The CDR3, as DNA: TGTGCCAGCAGTCTCGGGACTAGCGGACCGGATACGCAGTATTTT. Translation: CASSLGTSGPDTQYF.

The gene calls are TRBV14 and TRBJ2-1; a weak D match, TRBD1 (6 bases). Looked up from germline, CDR1 is SGHDN and CDR2 is FVKESK. Trimming took off 4 bases at V and 2 bases at J, with 18 bases between the two ends. The CDR3 extends over 17 amino acids. Written as DNA, the CDR3 is TGTGCCAGCAGCCCTCGCACCGGGACACAGACCTACAATGAGCAGTTCTTC. Amino acid sequence: CASSPRTGTQTYNEQFF.

The V gene is TRBV19, the J gene TRBJ2-3, with 11 positions matching TRBD2. The junction had 4 bases not matched to a gene; V was cut back by 0 bases and J by 5 bases. Germline-derived CDR1 and CDR2 are LNHDA and SQIVND (reference sequence). CDR3 size: 16 residues. CDR3 amino acids: CASSIDSGRAKDTQYF. For the CDR3, the DNA is TGTGCCAGTAGTATAGATAGCGGGAGGGCCAAAGATACGCAGTATTTT. Looking up the rest from reference TRBV19 and TRBJ2-3 gives the full variable domain: DGGITQSPKYLFRKEGQNVTLSCEQNLNHDAMYWYRQDPGQGLRLIYYSQIVNDFQKGDIAEGYSVSREKKESFPLTVTSAQKNPTAFYLCASSIDSGRAKDTQYFGPGTRLTVL.

The V and J genes are TRBV5-5 and TRBJ2-7; the D gene is possibly TRBD1 (6 bases). In germline, CDR1 is SGHKS, CDR2 YYEKEE (reference sequence). This CDR3 comprises 14 residues. V was clipped by 5 bases and J by 5 bases, with 17 bases between them. The CDR3 sequence is CASRPTGTENEQYF. In DNA, the CDR3 is TGTGCCAGCAGGCCTACAGGGACGGAGAACGAGCAGTACTTC.

This clone was recorded only once. The V call is TRBV24-1, the J call TRBJ1-6, with D possibly matching TRBD1 (6 bases). The length of the CDR3 is 17 residues. Germline CDR1 is KGHDR and CDR2 is SFDVKD. Trimming took 5 bases from V and 6 from J, leaving 19 bases between them. The CDR3 is CATSGSRRGACNSPLHF. The DNA for the CDR3 is TGTGCCACCAGTGGATCCCGCAGGGGCGCTTGTAATTCACCCCTCCACTTT.

This chain joins TRBV27 and TRBJ1-1, with D perhaps matching TRBD1 (5 bases). Germline CDR1 and CDR2: MNHEY and SMNVEV (reference sequence). Trimming left V 0 bases short and J 4 bases short, with 9 bases between. This CDR3 has 14 amino acids. CDR3 sequence: CASSLSGGITEAFF. CDR3 sequence (DNA): TGTGCCAGCAGTTTATCGGGGGGGATCACTGAAGCTTTCTTT.

This chain uses TRBV19 with TRBJ1-6; 7 bases line up with TRBD1. V shed 3 bases and J 9 bases; nucleotides not matched to a gene: 5. This CDR3 spans 14 amino acids. Per the germline V gene, CDR1 is LNHDA and CDR2 is SQIVND (reference sequence). The DNA of the CDR3 is TGTGCCAGTAGTATCACAGGGGTTGGTTCACCCCTCCACTTT. Amino acids: CASSITGVGSPLHF. Combining the CDR3 with reference TRBV19 and TRBJ1-6 gives the whole variable domain DGGITQSPKYLFRKEGQNVTLSCEQNLNHDAMYWYRQDPGQGLRLIYYSQIVNDFQKGDIAEGYSVSREKKESFPLTVTSAQKNPTAFYLCASSITGVGSPLHFGNGTRLTVT.

The chain links TRBV28 to TRBJ1-5, with D perhaps TRBD1 (6 bases). V was clipped by 9 bases and J by 5 bases, with 11 bases between them. The germline V gene encodes CDR1 MDHEN and CDR2 SYDVKM. The CDR3 extends over 12 amino acids. This CDR3 is CASTGPDQPQHF. The CDR3 DNA reads TGTGCCAGTACAGGGCCGGATCAGCCCCAGCATTTT.

The CDR3 DNA reads as TGTGCCAGCAGCCGACATTTCTCCGGGACAGGGGGCCTCTATGGCTACACCTTC. Translated, it gives CASSRHFSGTGGLYGYTF. This chain joins TRBV27 and TRBJ1-2; 12 nucleotides line up with TRBD1. The CDR3 spans 18 residues. Trimming removed 6 bases from V and 4 bases from J; junction bases left unmatched: 15. CDR1 MNHEY and CDR2 SMNVEV come from the germline V gene (reference sequence).

This sequence joins TRBV5-1 and TRBJ1-2, with D possibly TRBD1 on 5 matching bases. Trimming shortened V by 3 bases and J by 4 bases, and 16 bases separated the two germline ends. This CDR3 comprises 15 residues. The germline V gene encodes CDR1 SGHRS and CDR2 YFSETQ. CDR3 in DNA: TGCGCCAGCAGCTCGGGGGATAATGTGTCCTATGGCTACACCTTC. Amino acid sequence: CASSSGDNVSYGYTF.

V and J are TRBV18 and TRBJ1-1, with 7 bases fitting TRBD1. With 3 bases clipped from V and 0 bases from J, the junction kept 7 bases outside the gene matches. The CDR3 contains 16 residues. Per the germline V gene, CDR1 is KGHSH and CDR2 is LQKENI. The CDR3 DNA reads as TGTGCCAGCTCACCCGGAGGGGGCGGGATGAACACTGAAGCTTTCTTT. Translated, it gives CASSPGGGGMNTEAFF.

The chain has TRBV6-6 and TRBJ2-2; tentatively, D is TRBD1 (5 bases). The CDR3 has 12 residues. CDR1 and CDR2 from the germline V gene are MNHNY and SVGAGI (reference sequence). V was trimmed by 5 bases and J by 7 bases, leaving 8 bases between them. CDR3 DNA: TGTGCCAGCAGTCCCCAGGGCGGGGAGCTGTTTTTT. It is translated as CASSPQGGELFF.

The chain carries TRBV6-1 and TRBJ1-2, with 8 bases identical to TRBD1. V lost 5 bases, J lost 4 bases, and 3 bases stayed unmatched. The length of the CDR3 is 13 residues. The germline CDR1 and CDR2 sequences are MNHNS and SASEGT. CDR3 coding DNA: TGTGCCAGCAGTTTAACAGGGGGCTATGGCTACACCTTC. Translating gives CASSLTGGYGYTF.

The chain joins TRBV4-2 to TRBJ2-3; 8 bases fit TRBD2. Germline V lookup: CDR1 LGHNA, CDR2 YNFKEQ. There are 18 residues in the CDR3. Trimming took 0 bases from V and 2 from J; bases not matched to a gene: 10. The CDR3 nucleotides read TGTGCCAGCAGCCAAGATCATTACGGGGGGGGAAACACAGATACGCAGTATTTT. Translation: CASSQDHYGGGNTDTQYF.

The J gene is TRBJ2-1, the V gene TRBV11-2; 11 positions match TRBD2. Trimming at V came to 6 bases and at J to 4 bases, leaving 5 bases not matched to a gene. The germline CDR1 and CDR2 sequences are SGHAT and FQNNGV. The CDR3 runs to 15 residues. The CDR3 here is CASSTGTSGYNEQFF. In DNA form, the CDR3 reads TGTGCCAGCAGTACTGGGACTAGCGGATACAATGAGCAGTTCTTC.

The rearrangement links TRBV2 to TRBJ1-1; 7 bases agree with TRBD1. CDR1 SNHLY and CDR2 FYNNEI come from the germline V gene. Trimming removed 6 bases from V and 4 bases from J; junction bases left unmatched: 5. The CDR3 consists of 13 residues. CDR3 in amino acids: CASSYRGTTEAFF. CDR3 in DNA: TGTGCCAGCAGCTACAGGGGAACCACTGAAGCTTTCTTT.

J is TRBJ2-7 and V is TRBV27, with D possibly being TRBD2 (5 bases). Trimming cost V 2 bases and J 6 bases, with 11 bases left between them. The CDR3 covers 13 residues. Germline assignment: CDR1 MNHEY and CDR2 SMNVEV (reference sequence). The DNA of the CDR3 is TGTGCCAGCAGTTTAGGAGTAGGGAGCGAGCAGTACTTC. Translated: CASSLGVGSEQYF.

For this clone: Germline is not matched at one junction end, which may reflect a read error. V and J are TRBV2 and TRBJ1-3, with 7 bases identical to TRBD1. Germline-derived CDR1 and CDR2 are SNHLY and FYNNEI. The CDR3 has 11 amino acids. CDR3 protein: CASSAETGLSF. Here the CDR3 DNA reads TGTGCCAGCAGTGCCGAGACAGGGCTCTCTTTT.

CDR3: CATSERVGLAGVANEQFF. The CDR3 DNA reads TGTGCCACCAGTGAAAGAGTAGGGTTAGCGGGCGTCGCAAATGAGCAGTTCTTC. The chain has TRBV24-1 and TRBJ2-1, with TRBD2 identical over 7 bases. From germline, CDR1 is KGHDR and CDR2 SFDVKD. The CDR3 is 18 amino acids. The junction had 18 bases not matched to a gene; V was cut back by 4 bases and J by 7 bases.

The gene calls are TRBV6-5 and TRBJ2-7, with a weak D call TRBD1 (7 bases). This CDR3 region has 15 residues. Looked up from germline, CDR1 is MNHEY and CDR2 is SVGAGI. V lost 0 bases and J lost 2, with 11 bases in between. The CDR3 nucleotides read TGTGCCAGCAGTTACTCGCGGGGACAGACCTACGAGCAGTACTTC. Protein sequence: CASSYSRGQTYEQYF.